The 22 T cell receptor beta chains listed next were all sequenced from one sample in a study of T cells in Graves' hyperthyroidism and ophthalmopathy. RNA transcripts yielded amplified TCR beta CDR3 regions. TCR CDR3 regions were first amplified by RT-PCR with HTBI primers. TCRdb ran MiXCR on the multiplex PCR reads and lists one entry per CDR3 protein. This table holds some 500,000 distinct CDR3 sequences, around an eighth found once. The material sequenced was blood. The receptors come from a woman aged 18-29 years with Graves' hyperthyroidism.

Only a few counts were recorded for this clonotype. This chain joins TRBV11-2 and TRBJ1-6; D not resolved. V was cut by 4 bases and J by 1 base, with 17 bases left in between. The CDR3 runs 18 residues. Per the germline V gene, CDR1 is SGHAT and CDR2 is FQNNGV. CDR3 in amino acids: CASSSFPSGKSYNSPLHF. In DNA form, the CDR3 reads TGTGCCAGCAGCTCTTTTCCATCGGGGAAGTCCTATAATTCACCCCTCCACTTT.

This clonotype was counted many times. V is TRBV19 and J is TRBJ2-1, with 7 nucleotides matching TRBD2. The V gene end was trimmed by 3 bases and the J gene end by 0 bases; junction bases not matched to a gene: 8. Germline CDR1 LNHDA, CDR2 SQIVND (reference sequence). The CDR3 is 17 amino acids. DNA of the CDR3: TGTGCCAGTAGTATCGGGAGGCAGGAACGCTCCTACAATGAGCAGTTCTTC. Its protein product is CASSIGRQERSYNEQFF. Drawing the rest from reference TRBV19 and TRBJ2-1, the complete variable domain is DGGITQSPKYLFRKEGQNVTLSCEQNLNHDAMYWYRQDPGQGLRLIYYSQIVNDFQKGDIAEGYSVSREKKESFPLTVTSAQKNPTAFYLCASSIGRQERSYNEQFFGPGTRLTVL.

This clonotype occurred many times. The V call is TRBV4-1, the J call TRBJ1-5; 12 bases fit TRBD1. The CDR3 loop spans 17 amino acids. Germline V gene sequence: CDR1 MGHRA, CDR2 YSYEKL. V dropped 1 base and J dropped 5; count of bases not matched to a gene: 6. The CDR3 loop is CASSQAGTGGGYQPQHF. The CDR3 region has the DNA TGCGCCAGCAGCCAAGCTGGGACAGGGGGCGGCTATCAGCCCCAGCATTTT.

This clonotype was observed many times. This rearrangement joins TRBV20-1 to TRBJ1-2; the D gene is possibly TRBD1 (5 bases). Trimming cost V 0 bases and J 7 bases, with 18 bases left between them. Germline values: CDR1 DFQATT, CDR2 SNEGSKA (reference sequence). This CDR3 region has 15 residues. CDR3 bases: TGCAGTGCTAGAGATAGCTCTACAGGAACCGGTGGCTACACCTTC. Translation gives CSARDSSTGTGGYTF.

This clonotype was recorded many times. The chain combines TRBV29-1 with TRBJ1-2, with 7 bases matching TRBD1. The CDR3 has 14 amino acids. After removal of 7 bases from V and 4 bases from J, the junction contained 12 bases not matched to a gene. Germline CDR1 reads SQVTM; CDR2 reads ANQGSEA. For the CDR3, the DNA is TGCAGCGCACGGGACAGCGAGGGGGTCTATGGCTACACCTTC. Residues: CSARDSEGVYGYTF.

There are many counts of this clonotype. The chain uses TRBV11-3 and TRBJ2-7, with D tentatively TRBD2 (6 bases). Per germline, CDR1 SGHNT and CDR2 YENEEA. The CDR3 loop spans 15 amino acids. V lost 3 bases and J lost 3, with 15 bases in between. The CDR3 DNA follows: TGTGCCAGCAGCTTTAGCGGAACTGAGGTCTACGAGCAGTACTTC. Protein product: CASSFSGTEVYEQYF.

This clonotype was seen ten or more times. The chain is built from TRBV12-3 or TRBV12-4 and TRBJ2-1; the match to TRBD2 covers 11 bases. The trim removed 3 bases at V and 6 bases at J, leaving 1 base unmatched. The CDR3 extends over 14 amino acids. CDR3 residues: CASSFGTSGNEQFF. CDR3 DNA sequence: TGTGCCAGCAGTTTCGGGACTAGCGGCAATGAGCAGTTCTTC.

In its sample, this clonotype was seen many times. The J gene is TRBJ1-4, the V gene TRBV11-3; D unclear. Between the trimmed V and J ends, which lost 5 bases and 8 bases, there was a span of 6 bases. Germline values: CDR1 SGHNT, CDR2 YENEEA. This CDR3 comprises 11 residues. This CDR3 reads CASSKTEKLFF. The CDR3 coding sequence is TGTGCCAGCAGCAAGACCGAAAAACTGTTTTTT.

This clonotype was seen many times. The chain combines TRBV20-1 with TRBJ2-1; D is undetermined. The V and J ends lost 1 base and 4 bases respectively, with 17 bases between them. This CDR3 region has 16 residues. Germline CDR1 DFQATT, CDR2 SNEGSKA (reference sequence). CDR3 residues: CSARASRQATYNEQFF. The CDR3 nucleotides read TGCAGTGCTAGAGCTTCGCGGCAGGCCACTTACAATGAGCAGTTCTTC.

This rearrangement joins TRBV5-1 to TRBJ1-4; perhaps TRBD1 as D (6 bases). The ends were cut back, 4 bases at V and 1 base at J, with 11 bases in the middle. CDR3 size: 15 residues. Per germline, CDR1 SGHRS and CDR2 YFSETQ. Here the CDR3 reads CASSHREGTNEKLFF. CDR3 bases: TGCGCCAGCAGCCACAGGGAGGGAACTAATGAAAAACTGTTTTTT.

Points on this clonotype: At one of its ends the junction is not consistent with the germline gene, which may arise from a read error. J is TRBJ1-5 and V is TRBV4-1; no definite D call. CDR1 and CDR2 (germline): MGHRA, YSYEKL. The CDR3 contains 15 residues. CDR3 amino acids: CVSSREPGEWTPQHF. The CDR3 bases are TGCGTCAGCAGCCGGGAACCGGGAGAATGGACGCCCCAGCATTTT.

The chain employs TRBV11-2 and TRBJ2-5, with 8 bases matching TRBD2. The germline V gene has CDR1 SGHAT and CDR2 FQNNGV. V shed 4 bases, J shed 5 bases, and the junction held 12 bases outside the gene matches. The CDR3 covers 16 residues. The CDR3 sequence: CASSSRTGGRSETQYF. The CDR3 nucleotides are TGTGCCAGCAGCTCCCGGACGGGAGGGCGGTCGGAGACCCAGTACTTC.

This clonotype has at least ten counts. The chain recombines TRBV7-9 with TRBJ2-3, with D perhaps matching TRBD2 (6 bases). The CDR3 consists of 16 residues. V dropped 3 bases and J dropped 2 bases, with 15 bases sitting between them. Germline values: CDR1 SEHNR, CDR2 FQNEAQ (reference sequence). This chain's CDR3 is CASSLASAPSTDTQYF. The CDR3 DNA reads as TGTGCCAGCAGCTTGGCTAGCGCCCCTTCCACAGATACGCAGTATTTT.

This clonotype has only a few counts. V is TRBV15 and J is TRBJ2-3; D is tentatively TRBD1 or TRBD2 (5 bases each). Germline CDR1 and CDR2: LNHNV and YYDKDF (reference sequence). V lost 0 bases and J lost 2, with 9 bases in between. This CDR3 comprises 15 residues. The CDR3 protein is CATSRDYGTTDTQYF. In nucleotides, the CDR3 is TGTGCCACCAGCAGAGACTATGGGACCACAGATACGCAGTATTTT.

The chain carries TRBV11-2 and TRBJ2-7, with D perhaps matching TRBD1 or TRBD2 (5 bases each). Germline CDR1 SGHAT, CDR2 FQNNGV. V was pared by 1 base and J by 2 bases, with 15 bases between. The CDR3 spans 16 residues. The CDR3 DNA sequence: TGTGCCAGCAGCTTAGGTTGGGGGACGCGAGCCTACGAGCAGTACTTC. This encodes CASSLGWGTRAYEQYF.

This chain connects TRBV20-1 to TRBJ2-7; D may be TRBD1 (6 bases). The germline V gene encodes CDR1 DFQATT and CDR2 SNEGSKA (reference sequence). CDR3 length equals 12 residues. The V and J ends lost 6 bases and 5 bases respectively, with 14 bases between them. For the CDR3, the DNA is TGCAGTGCCTCACCAGGGGAGAACGAGCAGTACTTC. Residues: CSASPGENEQYF.

This clonotype has just a few counts. The chain combines TRBV19 with TRBJ2-1; D unresolved. V gave up 11 bases and J gave up 0 bases, with 5 bases separating them. The CDR3 extends over 11 amino acids. The V gene's germline CDR1 is LNHDA and CDR2 SQIVND (reference sequence). The CDR3 coding sequence is TGTGCCGCCGGCTCCTACAATGAGCAGTTCTTC. This codes for CAAGSYNEQFF.

This clonotype was detected many times. The V gene is TRBV15, the J gene TRBJ2-7; D perhaps matches TRBD2 (5 bases). CDR1 and CDR2 (germline): LNHNV, YYDKDF (reference sequence). This CDR3 spans 18 amino acids. Trimming pared 5 bases from V and 0 bases from J, leaving 23 bases between. The CDR3 spells CATSGIVRGSWSSYEQYV. As DNA, the CDR3 is TGTGCCACCAGCGGAATAGTCCGCGGGTCTTGGAGCTCCTACGAGCAGTACGTC.

This clonotype has ten or more counts. The chain joins TRBV19 to TRBJ1-1; D unresolved. Germline V gives CDR1 LNHDA, CDR2 SQIVND (reference sequence). The CDR3 covers 14 residues. Trimming took 7 bases from V and 0 from J, leaving 12 bases between them. Here the CDR3 DNA reads TGTGCCAGTATACTTACCGGCTTGAACACTGAAGCTTTCTTT. This translates into CASILTGLNTEAFF.

Ten or more counts support this clonotype. The chain combines TRBV13 with TRBJ2-5; possibly TRBD1 for D (6 bases). CDR3 length: 14 amino acids. Deletions cut 5 bases from V and 5 bases from J, with 15 bases between. The germline V gene encodes CDR1 PRHDT and CDR2 FYEKMQ (reference sequence). The CDR3 spells CASSRRGSRETQYF. CDR3 DNA: TGTGCCAGCAGCCGAAGGGGGTCACGGGAGACCCAGTACTTC. The complete variable domain, with remaining parts taken from reference TRBV13 and TRBJ2-5, reads AAGVIQSPRHLIKEKRETATLKCYPIPRHDTVYWYQQGPGQDPQFLISFYEKMQSDKGSIPDRFSAQQFSDYHSELNMSSLELGDSALYFCASSRRGSRETQYFGPGTRLLVL.

In the case of this clonotype: Possible read error: a much larger clone is one base away. The genes are TRBV18 and TRBJ2-7; a possible D gene is TRBD2 (6 bases). This CDR3 contains 14 residues. Germline loops: CDR1 KGHSH, CDR2 LQKENI. V lost 2 bases, J lost 3 bases, and 11 bases lay in between. CDR3 region: CASSPARGLYEQYV. CDR3 nucleotide sequence: TGTGCCAGCTCACCAGCAAGGGGACTCTACGAGCAGTACGTC.

In this sample, this clonotype turned up many times. This rearrangement joins TRBV7-2 to TRBJ2-6; D is possibly TRBD1 (5 bases). This CDR3 contains 17 residues. Germline V gives CDR1 SGHTA, CDR2 FQGNSA. V lost 1 base, J lost 2 bases, and 12 bases lay in between. The CDR3 spells CASSLVLAGTGANVLTF. As DNA, the CDR3 is TGTGCCAGCAGCTTAGTTTTGGCAGGGACTGGGGCCAACGTCCTGACTTTC.